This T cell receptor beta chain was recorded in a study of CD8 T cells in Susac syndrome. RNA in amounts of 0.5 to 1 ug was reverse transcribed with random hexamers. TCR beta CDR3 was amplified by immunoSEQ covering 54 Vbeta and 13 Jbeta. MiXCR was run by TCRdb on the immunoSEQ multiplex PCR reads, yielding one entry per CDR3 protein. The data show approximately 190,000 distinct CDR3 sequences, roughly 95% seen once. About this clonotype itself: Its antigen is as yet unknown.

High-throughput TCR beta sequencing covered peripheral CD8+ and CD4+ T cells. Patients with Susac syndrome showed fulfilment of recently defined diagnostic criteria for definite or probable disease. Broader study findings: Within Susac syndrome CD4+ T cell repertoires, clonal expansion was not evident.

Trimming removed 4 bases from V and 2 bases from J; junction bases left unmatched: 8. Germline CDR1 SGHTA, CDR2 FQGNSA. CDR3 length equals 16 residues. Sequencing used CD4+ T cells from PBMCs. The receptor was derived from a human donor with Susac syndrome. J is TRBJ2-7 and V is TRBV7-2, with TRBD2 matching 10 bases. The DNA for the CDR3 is TGTGCCAGCAGCTATAGTAGCGGGGGGACCCCCTACGAGCAGTACTTC. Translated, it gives CASSYSSGGTPYEQYF.